A single sample gave rise to the 21 T cell receptor beta chains below, sequenced in a study of T-cell reconstitution after alpha-beta-depleted transplantation in children. A TCRbeta library incorporating unique molecular identifiers was prepared. TCRdb analysed the PCR reads with MiXCR anew, one entry per CDR3 protein. The data contain about 610,000 distinct CDR3 sequences, roughly a tenth of them seen just once; the ten biggest clones take up about 4.2%. The sequencing here drew on PBMCs from the stem cell graft donor, taken from the stem cell graft. Every receptor here comes from a human donor who donated a stem cell graft to a child with acute myeloid leukemia.

The CDR3 protein is CARGGRAPTYEQYF. In DNA, the CDR3 is TGTGCCAGAGGCGGGAGGGCCCCAACCTACGAGCAGTACTTC. This chain links TRBV12-3 or TRBV12-4 with TRBJ2-7, with 9 bases that match TRBD2. Unmatched junction bases numbered 8, after V lost 9 bases and J lost 2 bases. The CDR3 runs to 14 residues.

The chain couples TRBV29-1 to TRBJ1-2, with 7 bases identical to TRBD1. Germline V gene sequence: CDR1 SQVTM, CDR2 ANQGSEA. The CDR3 has 13 amino acids. V trimming: 4 bases; J trimming: 6 bases; junction bases outside the gene matches: 8. CDR3 sequence reads: CSVGETGSNGYTF. DNA for the CDR3: TGCAGCGTTGGAGAGACAGGGTCGAATGGCTACACCTTC.

The V call is TRBV6-5, the J call TRBJ2-1; TRBD2 agrees at 10 bases. The trim removed 5 bases at V and 7 bases at J, leaving 14 bases unmatched. CDR3 size: 17 residues. Germline CDR1 MNHEY, CDR2 SVGAGI. Here the CDR3 DNA reads TGTGCCAGCAGTATTCGAGTCCTAGCGGGAGCCAAGAATGAGCAGTTCTTC. It is translated as CASSIRVLAGAKNEQFF.

The chain has TRBV20-1 and TRBJ1-5, with 9 bases aligning to TRBD1. The CDR3 runs to 15 residues. The V and J ends lost 4 bases and 3 bases, in that order; junction bases with no gene match: 7. Germline assignment: CDR1 DFQATT and CDR2 SNEGSKA (reference sequence). The CDR3 DNA is TGCAGTGCTAAGCTCCGGGACAGGGCCAATCAGCCCCAGCATTTT. This gives the protein CSAKLRDRANQPQHF.

This clonotype was seen ten or more times. The chain joins TRBV20-1 to TRBJ2-7; 8 bases are a match to TRBD1. The CDR3 is 14 residues long. The ends lost 0 bases at V and 0 bases at J; junction bases unmatched: 1. Per germline, CDR1 DFQATT and CDR2 SNEGSKA (reference sequence). In DNA, the CDR3 is TGCAGTGCTAGAGAGGGGACAGGCTCCTACGAGCAGTACTTC. As protein: CSAREGTGSYEQYF.

This clonotype was seen at least ten times. The chain couples TRBV7-2 to TRBJ2-3; D unclear. The CDR3 sequence is 14 residues long. CDR1 and CDR2 (germline): SGHTA, FQGNSA. The V end was cut by 3 bases, the J end by 2 bases, with 9 bases between. The CDR3 spells CASSLETFTDTQYF. In DNA form, the CDR3 reads TGTGCCAGCAGCTTGGAAACGTTCACAGATACGCAGTATTTT.

Many counts were recorded for this clonotype. The chain couples TRBV29-1 to TRBJ2-1; 8 positions agree with TRBD2. J was trimmed by 8 bases and V by 0 bases; bases with no gene match: 12. Germline V lookup: CDR1 SQVTM, CDR2 ANQGSEA. The CDR3 is made up of 16 amino acids. The CDR3: CSVEESSGTRMDEQFF. CDR3 sequence (DNA): TGCAGCGTTGAAGAAAGCTCCGGGACTAGAATGGATGAGCAGTTCTTC.

This clonotype was counted ten times or more. The rearrangement joins TRBV27 to TRBJ2-7; 9 nucleotides match TRBD1. Germline V gene lookup returns CDR1 MNHEY and CDR2 SMNVEV (reference sequence). The CDR3 has 15 residues. The V gene end was trimmed by 3 bases and the J gene end by 1 base; junction bases not matched to a gene: 4. The CDR3 sequence: CASSLAGQGSYEQYF. CDR3 nucleotides: TGTGCCAGCAGTTTGGCAGGACAGGGGTCCTACGAGCAGTACTTC.

This clonotype appeared a few times. The J gene is TRBJ2-5, the V gene TRBV28, with D tentatively TRBD1 (6 bases). Germline CDR1 reads MDHEN; CDR2 reads SYDVKM. The V end lost 1 base, the J end lost 4 bases, and 16 bases lay between the germline ends. The CDR3 is 16 residues long. Here the CDR3 reads CASSLSPGTNLETQYF. The CDR3 DNA reads as TGTGCCAGCAGTTTATCCCCGGGGACAAATTTAGAGACCCAGTACTTC. Complete variable domain (other parts from reference TRBV28 and TRBJ2-5): DVKVTQSSRYLVKRTGEKVFLECVQDMDHENMFWYRQDPGLGLRLIYFSYDVKMKEKGDIPEGYSVSREKKERFSLILESASTNQTSMYLCASSLSPGTNLETQYFGPGTRLLVL.

The J gene is TRBJ2-5, the V gene TRBV28; TRBD2 matches at 9 bases. Per germline, CDR1 MDHEN and CDR2 SYDVKM. J lost 5 bases, V lost 3 bases, and 7 bases had no gene match. The CDR3 has 15 amino acids. CDR3 loop: CASSFPGLATETQYF. CDR3 sequence (DNA): TGTGCCAGCAGTTTTCCGGGACTAGCTACGGAGACCCAGTACTTC.

In this sample, this clonotype turned up a few times. J is TRBJ2-1 and V is TRBV30, with D tentatively TRBD2 (6 bases). Germline V lookup: CDR1 GTSNPN, CDR2 SVGIG (reference sequence). The CDR3 contains 14 residues. Trimming left V 4 bases short and J 6 bases short, with 16 bases between. DNA for the CDR3: TGTGCCTGGAATTCCCAAGCGGGCCTCAATGAGCAGTTCTTC. Translating gives CAWNSQAGLNEQFF. The whole variable domain, remainder taken from reference TRBV30 and TRBJ2-1, is SQTIHQWPATLVQPVGSPLSLECTVEGTSNPNLYWYRQAAGRGLQLLFYSVGIGQISSEVPQNLSASRPQDRQFILSSKKLLLSDSGFYLCAWNSQAGLNEQFFGPGTRLTVL.

In this sample, this clonotype turned up many times. The V and J genes are TRBV27 and TRBJ1-1; a possible D gene is TRBD1 (5 bases). The V end lost 0 bases, the J end lost 1 base, and 9 bases lay between the germline ends. From germline, CDR1 is MNHEY and CDR2 SMNVEV (reference sequence). This CDR3 is 15 amino acids long. CDR3 in amino acids: CASSLSGAPNTEAFF. In DNA, the CDR3 is TGTGCCAGCAGTTTATCTGGGGCCCCGAACACTGAAGCTTTCTTT.

Only a few counts were recorded for this clonotype. The chain links TRBV7-9 to TRBJ1-2; D is possibly TRBD1 (5 bases). The germline V gene encodes CDR1 SEHNR and CDR2 FQNEAQ (reference sequence). CDR3 size: 14 residues. Trimming removed 8 bases at V and 3 bases at J, with 16 bases between. The CDR3 DNA sequence: TGTGCCAGCTCTGTTGGGGGTATAGACTATGGCTACACCTTC. Translating it yields CASSVGGIDYGYTF. Variable domain in full (rest from reference TRBV7-9 and TRBJ1-2): DTGVSQNPRHKITKRGQNVTFRCDPISEHNRLYWYRQTLGQGPEFLTYFQNEAQLEKSRLLSDRFSAERPKGSFSTLEIQRTEQGDSAMYLCASSVGGIDYGYTFGSGTRLTVV.

This clonotype was seen a few times. V and J are TRBV29-1 and TRBJ2-3; no clear D. V was cut by 6 bases and J by 3 bases, with 4 bases left in between. The CDR3 is 10 amino acids. The V gene's germline CDR1 is SQVTM and CDR2 ANQGSEA. The CDR3, as DNA: TGCAGCGTATTTACAGATACGCAGTATTTT. It translates to CSVFTDTQYF.

In its sample, this clonotype was seen once. The rearrangement links TRBV29-1 to TRBJ2-5; tentatively, D is TRBD1 (6 bases). In germline, CDR1 is SQVTM, CDR2 ANQGSEA. Between the trimmed V and J ends, which lost 6 bases and 4 bases, there was a span of 21 bases. This CDR3 spans 15 amino acids. CDR3 region: CSVTTGTLRAETQYF. The CDR3 DNA sequence: TGCAGCGTCACAACCGGGACACTTAGGGCAGAGACCCAGTACTTC.

This clonotype was seen at least ten times. The chain uses TRBV9 and TRBJ1-1; the D is unclear. In germline, CDR1 is SGDLS, CDR2 YYNGEE. The CDR3 is 15 residues long. Trimming pared 0 bases from V and 0 bases from J, leaving 9 bases between. The CDR3 reads CASSVGAGMNTEAFF. CDR3 sequence (DNA): TGTGCCAGCAGCGTAGGAGCGGGCATGAACACTGAAGCTTTCTTT. The variable domain in full, completed from reference TRBV9 and TRBJ1-1, reads DSGVTQTPKHLITATGQRVTLRCSPRSGDLSVYWYQQSLDQGLQFLIQYYNGEERAKGNILERFSAQQFPDLHSELNLSSLELGDSALYFCASSVGAGMNTEAFFGQGTRLTVV.

This clonotype was observed at least ten times. The rearrangement links TRBV6-2 or TRBV6-3 to TRBJ1-2; D perhaps matches TRBD1 (5 bases). The CDR3 is 14 residues long. Germline-derived CDR1 and CDR2 are MNHEY and SVGEGT. V was trimmed by 4 bases and J by 4 bases, leaving 13 bases between them. DNA for the CDR3: TGTGCCAGCAGTTCCGCAGGGCCGACCTATGGCTACACCTTC. This sequence encodes CASSSAGPTYGYTF.

The sample holds a few counts of this clonotype. The chain joins TRBV15 to TRBJ2-1, with TRBD1 matching over 7 bases. Germline CDR1 LNHNV, CDR2 YYDKDF (reference sequence). The CDR3 length is 15 residues. The junction had 7 bases not matched to a gene; V was cut back by 1 base and J by 7 bases. CDR3 in amino acids: CATSRGTGRGNEQFF. CDR3 sequence (DNA): TGTGCCACCAGCAGAGGGACAGGTCGAGGGAATGAGCAGTTCTTC.

The chain couples TRBV25-1 to TRBJ1-1; D unclear. V lost 7 bases and J lost 3, with 6 bases in between. This CDR3 contains 11 residues. CDR1 and CDR2 (germline): MGHDK, SYGVNS. CDR3 in DNA: TGTGCCAGCAAGGACTACACTGAAGCTTTCTTT. The encoded protein is CASKDYTEAFF. The complete variable domain, with remaining parts taken from reference TRBV25-1 and TRBJ1-1, reads EADIYQTPRYLVIGTGKKITLECSQTMGHDKMYWYQQDPGMELHLIHYSYGVNSTEKGDLSSESTVSRIRTEHFPLTLESARPSHTSQYLCASKDYTEAFFGQGTRLTVV.

This clonotype was seen many times. The chain employs TRBV20-1 and TRBJ2-7; possibly TRBD2 for D (6 bases). Per the germline V gene, CDR1 is DFQATT and CDR2 is SNEGSKA (reference sequence). Deletions cut 3 bases from V and 7 bases from J, with 25 bases between. The CDR3 spans 16 residues. The CDR3 nucleotides are TGCAGTGCTAGTAATCCGGGAGTAACGGTTTCGCGGGAGCAGTACTTC. It yields the protein CSASNPGVTVSREQYF.

The chain is built from TRBV6-6 and TRBJ1-2; D is unclear. The CDR3 length is 13 residues. Trimming shortened V by 5 bases and J by 2 bases, and 9 bases separated the two germline ends. Germline CDR1 and CDR2: MNHNY and SVGAGI (reference sequence). CDR3 sequence: CASSVDPNYGYTF. For the CDR3, the DNA is TGTGCCAGCAGTGTCGACCCCAACTATGGCTACACCTTC.